Only a few counts were recorded for the clone carrying this T cell receptor beta chain. What it binds is not known. The data belong to a study of human T cells and chemical hapten exposure. Overall study context: It was small differences in pooled library volume that mainly caused per-sample TCR yields to vary.

The study's findings and limits: With regard to DPC sensitization, TCRs above 1 in 1000 frequency did not change.

Library construction involved attaching unique molecular identifiers to individual cDNA molecules, which allowed quantitative, reproducible TCR counting. Methods used by the authors: Samples ranged from 23,224 to 690,600 TCRs, with a median of approximately 90,000. TCRdb redid the calling of the 5' RACE reads with MiXCR, one entry per CDR3 protein. Here the V and J calls rest on TCRdb's processing, not on the authors' analysis. The table lists roughly 110,000 distinct CDR3 sequences, roughly 19% of them singletons. Total RNA extraction was carried out from unfractionated whole blood. The CDR3 spans 14 residues. Germline CDR1 reads ENHRY; CDR2 reads SYGVKD. V shed 0 bases and J shed 6 bases, with 10 bases lying between them.

This sequence joins TRBV10-3 and TRBJ2-3; maybe TRBD2 (6 bases). The receptor was derived from a human donor in good health. CDR3 sequence: CAISESSGLDTQYF. The CDR3 coding sequence is TGTGCCATCAGTGAGTCAAGCGGGTTGGATACGCAGTATTTT.